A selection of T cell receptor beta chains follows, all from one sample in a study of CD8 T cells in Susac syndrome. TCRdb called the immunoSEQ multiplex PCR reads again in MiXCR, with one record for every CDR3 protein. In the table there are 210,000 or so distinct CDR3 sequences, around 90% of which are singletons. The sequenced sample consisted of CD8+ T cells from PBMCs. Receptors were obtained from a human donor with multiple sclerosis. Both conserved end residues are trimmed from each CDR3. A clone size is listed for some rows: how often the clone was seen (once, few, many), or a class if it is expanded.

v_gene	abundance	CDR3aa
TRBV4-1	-	ASSQVLAGTDTQY
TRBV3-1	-	ASSQQPVAGTDTQY
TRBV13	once	ASSSPSGDYEQY
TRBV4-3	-	ASSQDVATEQY
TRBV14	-	ASSRSVRLAGLTDTQY
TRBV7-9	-	ASTAGGTYNEQF
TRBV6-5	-	ASSAYSNEQF
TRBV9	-	ASSVAAAPYEQY
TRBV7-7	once	ASSLASGTAGEQF
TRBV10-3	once	AISLAGGPDEQY